Presented here are 3 T cell receptor beta chains from one specimen sequenced in a study of T cells after yellow fever vaccination. In TCRdb, the 5' RACE reads were re-called with MiXCR into one record per CDR3 protein. The profile shows a few hundred thousand distinct CDR3 sequences, approximately 4.2% of them singletons. The input for sequencing was PBMCs, taken 5 days after the yellow fever booster vaccination. These TCRs come from a man between 18 and 29 years old who received the YFV17D yellow fever vaccine.

This clonotype was found many times. V and J are TRBV9 and TRBJ2-3, with no clear D. The CDR3 has 14 residues. V lost 0 bases and J 1 base, leaving 6 bases between the germline ends. CDR1 and CDR2 (germline): SGDLS, YYNGEE. CDR3 DNA sequence: TGTGCCAGCAGCGTAGATCCTGGCACAGATACGCAGTATTTT. Translation gives CASSVDPGTDTQYF.

This clonotype was detected many times. The chain recombines TRBV4-3 with TRBJ2-4, with a weak D call TRBD2 (6 bases). Germline lookup yields CDR1 LGHNA and CDR2 YSLEER. V lost 1 base to trimming and J lost 2 bases, with 9 bases between them. This CDR3 has 15 residues. The CDR3 nucleotides are TGCGCCAGCAGCCAAGTTGGAGGGACCAAAAACATTCAGTACTTC. It translates to CASSQVGGTKNIQYF.

This clonotype was seen a few times. The V and J genes are TRBV14 and TRBJ2-7, with D possibly matching TRBD1 (6 bases). CDR1 is SGHDN, CDR2 FVKESK, per germline. This CDR3 has 14 residues. The V end lost 4 bases, the J end lost 6 bases, and 16 bases lay between the germline ends. The CDR3 here is CASSPYHRAGEQYF. The CDR3 DNA is TGTGCCAGCAGCCCCTATCACAGGGCCGGCGAGCAGTACTTC. The variable domain in full, completed from reference TRBV14 and TRBJ2-7, reads EAGVTQFPSHSVIEKGQTVTLRCDPISGHDNLYWYRRVMGKEIKFLLHFVKESKQDESGMPNNRFLAERTGGTYSTLKVQPAELEDSGVYFCASSPYHRAGEQYFGPGTRLTVT.